This TCR beta chain was identified in a study of blood T cells in healthy people across ages. Study results and limitations: Roughly linearly, TCR beta diversity per million T cells fell as age increased.

Comment on this clonotype: Its antigen remains unknown.

PCR was performed a second time for about 7 to 11 cycles using a sample-barcoded 5' primer and a J-beta primer mix. MiXCR, applied by TCRdb to the 5' RACE reads, yields one record per CDR3 protein. Altogether about 1.7 million distinct CDR3 sequences are present, 28% being singletons, with the ten largest covering 7.7%. Germline V gene sequence: CDR1 SGHRS, CDR2 YFSETQ. The CDR3 runs to 17 residues. The ends lost 0 bases at V and 2 bases at J; junction bases unmatched: 8. Material: blood. The receptor was isolated from a woman aged 25 to 45 in good health. The V and J genes are TRBV5-1 and TRBJ2-3; 8 nucleotides agree with TRBD1. The CDR3 nucleotides read TGCGCCAGCAGCTTGGAAGGACAGGGCTTCTACACAGATACGCAGTATTTT. It encodes CASSLEGQGFYTDTQYF. Using reference TRBV5-1 and TRBJ2-3 for the parts outside the CDR3, the full variable domain is KAGVTQTPRYLIKTRGQQVTLSCSPISGHRSVSWYQQTPGQGLQFLFEYFSETQRNKGNFPGRFSGRQFSNSRSEMNVSTLELGDSALYLCASSLEGQGFYTDTQYFGPGTRLTVL.